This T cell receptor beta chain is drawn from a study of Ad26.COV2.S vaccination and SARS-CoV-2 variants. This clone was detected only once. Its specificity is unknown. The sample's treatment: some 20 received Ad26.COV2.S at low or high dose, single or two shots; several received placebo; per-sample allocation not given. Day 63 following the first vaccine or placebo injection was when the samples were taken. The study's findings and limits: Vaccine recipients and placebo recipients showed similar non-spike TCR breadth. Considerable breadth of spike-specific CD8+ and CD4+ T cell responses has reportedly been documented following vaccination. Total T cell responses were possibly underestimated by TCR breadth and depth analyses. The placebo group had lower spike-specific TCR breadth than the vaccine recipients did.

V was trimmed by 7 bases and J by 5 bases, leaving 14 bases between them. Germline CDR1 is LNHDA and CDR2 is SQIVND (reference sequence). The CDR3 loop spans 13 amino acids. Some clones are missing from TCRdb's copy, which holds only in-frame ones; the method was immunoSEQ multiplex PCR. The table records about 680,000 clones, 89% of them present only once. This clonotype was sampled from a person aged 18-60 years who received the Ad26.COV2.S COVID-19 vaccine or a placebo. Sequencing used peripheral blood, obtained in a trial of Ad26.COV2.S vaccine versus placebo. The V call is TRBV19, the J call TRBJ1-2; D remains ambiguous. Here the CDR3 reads CASNVPPGYGYTF. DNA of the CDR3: TGTGCCAGTAATGTCCCGCCGGGTTATGGCTACACCTTC.